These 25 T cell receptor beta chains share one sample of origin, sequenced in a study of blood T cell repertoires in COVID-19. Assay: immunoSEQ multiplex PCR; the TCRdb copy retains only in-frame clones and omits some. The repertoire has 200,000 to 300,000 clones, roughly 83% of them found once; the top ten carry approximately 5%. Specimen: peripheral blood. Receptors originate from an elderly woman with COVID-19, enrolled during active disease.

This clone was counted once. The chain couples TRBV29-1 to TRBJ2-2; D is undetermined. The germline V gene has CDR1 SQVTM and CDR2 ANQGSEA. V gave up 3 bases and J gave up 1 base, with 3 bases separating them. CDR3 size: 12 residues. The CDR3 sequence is CSVDRNTGELFF. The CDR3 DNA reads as TGCAGCGTTGACCGGAACACCGGGGAGCTGTTTTTT.

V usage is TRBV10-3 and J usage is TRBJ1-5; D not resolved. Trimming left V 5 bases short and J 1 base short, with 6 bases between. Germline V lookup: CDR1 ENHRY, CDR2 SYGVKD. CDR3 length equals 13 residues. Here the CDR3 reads CAISTRSNQPQHF. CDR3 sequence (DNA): TGTGCCATCAGTACGCGGAGCAATCAGCCCCAGCATTTT.

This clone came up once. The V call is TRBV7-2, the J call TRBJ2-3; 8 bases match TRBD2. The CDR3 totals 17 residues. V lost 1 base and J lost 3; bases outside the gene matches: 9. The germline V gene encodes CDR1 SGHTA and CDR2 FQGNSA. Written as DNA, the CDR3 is TGTGCCAGCAGCTTAGATCCTACCGGGGGGGAGACAGATACGCAGTATTTT. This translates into CASSLDPTGGETDTQYF.

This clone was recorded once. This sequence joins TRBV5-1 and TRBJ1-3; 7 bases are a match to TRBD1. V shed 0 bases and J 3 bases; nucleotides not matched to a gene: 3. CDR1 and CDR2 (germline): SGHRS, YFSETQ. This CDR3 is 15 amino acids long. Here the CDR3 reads CASSLGTGVGNTIYF. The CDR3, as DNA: TGCGCCAGCAGCTTGGGGACAGGCGTTGGAAACACCATATATTTT. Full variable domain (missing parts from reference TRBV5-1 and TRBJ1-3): KAGVTQTPRYLIKTRGQQVTLSCSPISGHRSVSWYQQTPGQGLQFLFEYFSETQRNKGNFPGRFSGRQFSNSRSEMNVSTLELGDSALYLCASSLGTGVGNTIYFGEGSWLTVV.

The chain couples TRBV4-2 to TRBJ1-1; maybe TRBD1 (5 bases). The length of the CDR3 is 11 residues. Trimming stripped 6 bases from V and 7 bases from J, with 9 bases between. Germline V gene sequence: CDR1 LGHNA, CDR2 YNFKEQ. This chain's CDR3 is CASSLDSEAFF. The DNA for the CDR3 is TGTGCCAGCAGTCTTGACAGTGAAGCTTTCTTT.

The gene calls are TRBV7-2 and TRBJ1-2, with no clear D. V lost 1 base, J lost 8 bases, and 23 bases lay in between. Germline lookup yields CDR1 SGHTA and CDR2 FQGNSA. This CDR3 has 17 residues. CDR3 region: CASSLDPLGVGYAGYTF. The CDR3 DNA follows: TGTGCCAGCAGCTTAGACCCGCTCGGGGTAGGCTATGCGGGCTACACCTTC.

The CDR3 protein is CASSSTARGDTEAFF. CDR3 coding DNA: TGTGCCAGCAGCTCAACAGCGAGAGGCGACACTGAAGCTTTCTTT. The chain has TRBV7-3 and TRBJ1-1; unclear D gene. Germline V gene sequence: CDR1 SGHTA, CDR2 FQGTGA. The CDR3 extends over 15 amino acids. V was trimmed by 4 bases and J by 3 bases, leaving 15 bases between them.

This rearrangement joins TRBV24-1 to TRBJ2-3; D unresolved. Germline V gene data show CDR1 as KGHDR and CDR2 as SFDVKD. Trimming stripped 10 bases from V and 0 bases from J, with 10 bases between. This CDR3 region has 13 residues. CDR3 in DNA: TGTGCCACTACGAGTACTAGCACAGATACGCAGTATTTT. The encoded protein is CATTSTSTDTQYF.

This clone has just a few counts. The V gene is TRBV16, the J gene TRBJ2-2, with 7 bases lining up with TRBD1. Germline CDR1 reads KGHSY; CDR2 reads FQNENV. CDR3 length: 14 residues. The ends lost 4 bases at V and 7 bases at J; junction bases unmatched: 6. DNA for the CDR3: TGTGCCAGCAGCCGGAGACAGGGTAACGGGGAGCTGTTTTTT. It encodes CASSRRQGNGELFF.

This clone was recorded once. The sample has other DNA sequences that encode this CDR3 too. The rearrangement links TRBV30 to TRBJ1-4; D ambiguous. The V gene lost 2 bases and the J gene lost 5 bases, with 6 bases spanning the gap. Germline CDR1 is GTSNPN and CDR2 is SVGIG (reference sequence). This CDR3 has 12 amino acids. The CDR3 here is CAWSSRNEKLFF. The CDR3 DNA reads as TGTGCCTGGAGTTCCCGGAATGAAAAACTGTTTTTT.

CDR3 protein: CASSPRGYATNEKLFF. The CDR3 bases are TGTGCCAGCAGCCCTCGGGGGTATGCAACTAATGAAAAACTGTTTTTT. This chain connects TRBV7-8 to TRBJ1-4; D perhaps matches TRBD1 (5 bases). The ends were cut back, 5 bases at V and 0 bases at J, with 13 bases in the middle. The CDR3 sequence is 16 residues long. From germline, CDR1 is SGHVS and CDR2 FQNEAQ.

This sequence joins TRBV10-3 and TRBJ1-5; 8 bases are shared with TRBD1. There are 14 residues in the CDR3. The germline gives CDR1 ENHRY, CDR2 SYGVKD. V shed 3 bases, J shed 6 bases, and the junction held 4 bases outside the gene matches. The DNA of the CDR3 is TGTGCCATCAGTGAAGGACAGGGCATTCAGCCCCAGCATTTT. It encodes CAISEGQGIQPQHF.

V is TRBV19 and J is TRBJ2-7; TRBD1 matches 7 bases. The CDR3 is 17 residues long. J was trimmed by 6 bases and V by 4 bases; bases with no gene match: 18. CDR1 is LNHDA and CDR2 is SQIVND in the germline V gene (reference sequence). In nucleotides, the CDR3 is TGTGCCAGTAGTACCCGAAGTGGCCGGACAGGATTCGGCGAGCAGTACTTC. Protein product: CASSTRSGRTGFGEQYF.

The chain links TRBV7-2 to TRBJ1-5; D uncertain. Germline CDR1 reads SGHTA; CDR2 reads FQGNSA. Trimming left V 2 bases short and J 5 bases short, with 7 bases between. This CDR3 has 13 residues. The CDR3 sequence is CASSLQRDQPQHF. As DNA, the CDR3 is TGTGCCAGCAGCTTACAACGGGATCAGCCCCAGCATTTT. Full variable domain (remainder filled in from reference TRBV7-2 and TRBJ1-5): GAGVSQSPSNKVTEKGKDVELRCDPISGHTALYWYRQSLGQGLEFLIYFQGNSAPDKSGLPSDRFSAERTGGSVSTLTIQRTQQEDSAVYLCASSLQRDQPQHFGDGTRLSIL.

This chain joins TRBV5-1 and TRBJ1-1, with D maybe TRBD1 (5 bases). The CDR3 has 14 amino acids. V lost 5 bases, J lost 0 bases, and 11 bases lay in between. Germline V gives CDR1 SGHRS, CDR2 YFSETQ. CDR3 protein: CASRPDSMNTEAFF. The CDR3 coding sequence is TGCGCCAGCAGACCAGACAGCATGAACACTGAAGCTTTCTTT.

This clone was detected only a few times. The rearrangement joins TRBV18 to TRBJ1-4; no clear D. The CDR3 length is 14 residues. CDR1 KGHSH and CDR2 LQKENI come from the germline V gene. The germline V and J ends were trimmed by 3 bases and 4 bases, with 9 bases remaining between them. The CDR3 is CASSPWANNEKLFF. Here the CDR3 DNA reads TGTGCCAGCTCACCCTGGGCCAATAATGAAAAACTGTTTTTT.

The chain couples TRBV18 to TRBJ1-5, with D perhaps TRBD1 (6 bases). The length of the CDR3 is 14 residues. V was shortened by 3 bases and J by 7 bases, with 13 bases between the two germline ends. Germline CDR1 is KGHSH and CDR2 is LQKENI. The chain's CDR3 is CASSPDSLGQPQHF. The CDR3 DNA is TGTGCCAGCTCACCGGACAGTCTTGGCCAGCCCCAGCATTTT.

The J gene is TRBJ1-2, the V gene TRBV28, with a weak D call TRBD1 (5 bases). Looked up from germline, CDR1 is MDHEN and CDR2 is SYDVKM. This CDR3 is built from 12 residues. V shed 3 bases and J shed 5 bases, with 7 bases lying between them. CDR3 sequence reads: CASSFRGYGYTF. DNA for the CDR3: TGTGCCAGCAGTTTCCGGGGGTATGGCTACACCTTC.

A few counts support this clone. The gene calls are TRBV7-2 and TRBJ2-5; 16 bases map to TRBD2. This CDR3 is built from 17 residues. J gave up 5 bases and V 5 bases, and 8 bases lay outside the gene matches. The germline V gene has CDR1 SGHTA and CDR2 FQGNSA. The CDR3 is CASSPGTSGGARETQYF. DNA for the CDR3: TGTGCCAGCAGCCCAGGGACTAGCGGGGGGGCACGGGAGACCCAGTACTTC.

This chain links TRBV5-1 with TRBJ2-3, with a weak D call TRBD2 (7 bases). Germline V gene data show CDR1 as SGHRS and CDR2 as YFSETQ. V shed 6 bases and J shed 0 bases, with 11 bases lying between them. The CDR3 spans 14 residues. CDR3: CASTAGASTDTQYF. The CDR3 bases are TGCGCCAGCACGGCGGGGGCTAGCACAGATACGCAGTATTTT.

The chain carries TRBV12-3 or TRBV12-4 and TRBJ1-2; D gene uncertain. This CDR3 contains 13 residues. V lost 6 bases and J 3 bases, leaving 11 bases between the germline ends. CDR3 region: CASRRVGDYGYTF. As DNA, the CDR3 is TGTGCCAGCAGGAGAGTGGGCGACTATGGCTACACCTTC.

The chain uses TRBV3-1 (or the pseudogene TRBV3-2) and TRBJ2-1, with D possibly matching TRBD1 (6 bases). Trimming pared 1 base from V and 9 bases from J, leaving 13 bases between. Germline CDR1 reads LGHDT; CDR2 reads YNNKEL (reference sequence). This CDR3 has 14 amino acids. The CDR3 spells CASSQGGGRSEQFF. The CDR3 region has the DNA TGTGCCAGCAGCCAAGGAGGGGGTCGAAGTGAGCAGTTCTTC.

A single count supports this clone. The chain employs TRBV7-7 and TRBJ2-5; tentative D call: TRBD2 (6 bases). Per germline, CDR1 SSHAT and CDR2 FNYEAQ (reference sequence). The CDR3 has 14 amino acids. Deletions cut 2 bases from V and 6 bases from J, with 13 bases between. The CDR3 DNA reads TGTGCCAGCAGCTTAACGGGGGTCGGAAAGACCCAGTACTTC. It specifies CASSLTGVGKTQYF.

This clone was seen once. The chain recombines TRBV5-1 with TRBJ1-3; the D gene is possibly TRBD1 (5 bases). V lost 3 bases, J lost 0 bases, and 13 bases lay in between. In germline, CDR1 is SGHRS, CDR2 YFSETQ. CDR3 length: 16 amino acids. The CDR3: CASSWPTQGSGNTIYF. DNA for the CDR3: TGCGCCAGCAGCTGGCCCACGCAGGGCTCTGGAAACACCATATATTTT.

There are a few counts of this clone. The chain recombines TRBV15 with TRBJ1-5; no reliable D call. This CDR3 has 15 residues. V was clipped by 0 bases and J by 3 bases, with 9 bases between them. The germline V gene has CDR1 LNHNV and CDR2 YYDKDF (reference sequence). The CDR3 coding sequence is TGTGCCACCAGCAGAGATGGGAGGGACAATCAGCCCCAGCATTTT. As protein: CATSRDGRDNQPQHF.